The present entry profiles one T cell receptor beta chain with its context. Its antigen is unidentified. With 6 bases clipped from V and 6 bases from J, the junction kept 16 bases outside the gene matches. Germline values: CDR1 MNHEY, CDR2 SMNVEV (reference sequence). CDR3 size: 16 residues. This specimen comes from a study of CD8 T cells in ankylosing spondylitis. Study results and caveats: For ankylosing spondylitis blood, a TCR beta motif of 7 or 8 highly homologous variants appeared characteristic.

A single record per CDR3 protein comes from TCRdb applying MiXCR to the 5' RACE reads. The top ten clones hold 40% to 50% of a sample with about 220,000 distinct CDR3 sequences, 15% to 20% of them seen once. This TCR was sampled from a male donor with ankylosing spondylitis. Specimen: blood, either unsorted or a sorted T cell fraction (not recorded which). The gene calls are TRBV27 and TRBJ2-7; 8 nucleotides line up with TRBD1. CDR3: CASSPYTGTGDPEQYF. In nucleotides, the CDR3 is TGTGCCAGCAGCCCTTACACCGGGACAGGCGACCCCGAGCAGTACTTC.